The entry that follows covers one T cell receptor (beta chain) sequence. Its antigen is unidentified. The data derive from a study of PD-1 blockade in classical Hodgkin lymphoma. Study conclusions and caveats: Compared with baseline, CD4+ but not CD8+ TCR diversity had risen significantly by C4D1. Some patients began nivolumab under 1 year after ASCT. These patients were excluded from later analyses. The origin of the repertoire differences remains undefined, with disease activity or prior therapy as possible causes. Diminished baseline TCR diversity has been reported in newly diagnosed patients relative to healthy donors.

Profiling relied on immunoSEQ multiplex PCR, and the TCRdb table lists in-frame clones only, not all of them. This sample has 100,000 or so clones; roughly 90% occur once, and the top ten carry around 6.6%. In every patient, relapse followed autologous stem cell transplantation, while exposure to brentuximab vedotin differed. Germline V gene lookup returns CDR1 SGHTA and CDR2 FQGNSA. V lost 6 bases to trimming and J lost 8 bases, with 17 bases between them. The CDR3 totals 15 residues. This sequence joins TRBV7-2 and TRBJ1-6, with TRBD1 as a possible D gene (5 bases). The sample was peripheral blood mononuclear cells (PBMCs), taken before the second cycle of nivolumab. This clonotype was sampled from a human donor with classical Hodgkin lymphoma. The CDR3 sequence: CASSREGRGDSPLHF. The CDR3 region has the DNA TGTGCCAGCAGTCGTGAGGGGCGCGGTGATTCACCCCTCCACTTT.